These 27 T cell receptor beta chains share one sample of origin, sequenced in a study of cytomegalovirus exposure and HLA in healthy donors. Repertoires were generated with immunoSEQ multiplex PCR, while TCRdb's copy carries only in-frame clones and drops some. The sample has under 100,000 clones; about 96% are singletons. Source material: PBMCs. These receptors all stem from a man younger than 35 in good health and CMV-seronegative.

This clone has a single count. The chain combines TRBV2 with TRBJ2-3; weak D call: TRBD2 (6 bases). Per germline, CDR1 SNHLY and CDR2 FYNNEI. The CDR3 contains 15 residues. V gave up 3 bases and J gave up 4 bases, with 14 bases separating them. This chain's CDR3 is CASSEGRKLADTQYF. The CDR3 DNA is TGTGCCAGCAGTGAGGGGAGGAAGTTGGCAGATACGCAGTATTTT.

CDR3 in DNA: TGTGCCAGTACCTTTCAGTGGGGAGCGGGCAATCAGCCCCAGCATTTT. Its translation: CASTFQWGAGNQPQHF. The chain combines TRBV19 with TRBJ1-5, with D unclear. Germline-derived CDR1 and CDR2 are LNHDA and SQIVND (reference sequence). The CDR3 loop spans 16 amino acids. The V end was cut by 7 bases, the J end by 2 bases, with 18 bases between.

The CDR3 sequence is CASSLIAGGSYNEQFF. CDR3 DNA sequence: TGTGCCAGCAGCCTCATAGCGGGAGGGAGCTACAATGAGCAGTTCTTC. The chain uses TRBV7-3 and TRBJ2-1; 11 bases are a match to TRBD2. Germline CDR1 is SGHTA and CDR2 is FQGTGA. This CDR3 is built from 16 residues. V was clipped by 5 bases and J by 3 bases; unmatched bases: 6.

The chain carries TRBV30 and TRBJ1-1, with 7 positions matching TRBD1. The ends lost 3 bases at V and 2 bases at J; junction bases unmatched: 6. This CDR3 is 14 amino acids long. The germline CDR1 and CDR2 sequences are GTSNPN and SVGIG (reference sequence). The CDR3 DNA reads as TGTGCCTGGAGCGGCAGGGGGATTAACACTGAAGCTTTCTTT. This translates into CAWSGRGINTEAFF.

This chain uses TRBV4-1 with TRBJ2-3; the match to TRBD2 covers 8 bases. CDR3 length: 14 amino acids. V shed 2 bases, J shed 3 bases, and the junction held 1 base outside the gene matches. Germline values: CDR1 MGHRA, CDR2 YSYEKL. As DNA, the CDR3 is TGCGCCAGCAGCCAACTAGCGGGTACAGATACGCAGTATTTT. It encodes CASSQLAGTDTQYF.

V usage is TRBV9 and J usage is TRBJ1-4, with a possible D match to TRBD1 (6 bases). The ends were cut back, 3 bases at V and 6 bases at J, with 9 bases in the middle. CDR3 size: 13 residues. Germline assignment: CDR1 SGDLS and CDR2 YYNGEE. In DNA, the CDR3 is TGTGCCAGCAGCGCCTGGACAGATGAAAAACTGTTTTTT. Translated, it gives CASSAWTDEKLFF. Filled out from reference TRBV9 and TRBJ1-4, the complete variable domain reads DSGVTQTPKHLITATGQRVTLRCSPRSGDLSVYWYQQSLDQGLQFLIQYYNGEERAKGNILERFSAQQFPDLHSELNLSSLELGDSALYFCASSAWTDEKLFFGSGTQLSVL.

The chain carries TRBV2 and TRBJ1-1; perhaps TRBD1 as D (5 bases). Germline V gene data show CDR1 as SNHLY and CDR2 as FYNNEI. The length of the CDR3 is 18 residues. With 6 bases removed from V and 0 bases from J, the gap between germline ends came to 23 bases. CDR3 in DNA: TGTGCCAGCAGCGAAAGATTTCTGGGCCGGGGGATGAACACTGAAGCTTTCTTT. This encodes CASSERFLGRGMNTEAFF.

This chain links TRBV27 with TRBJ2-7, with 16 bases identical to TRBD2. The V and J ends lost 7 bases and 1 base, in that order; junction bases with no gene match: 7. CDR3 size: 17 residues. Germline V gene data show CDR1 as MNHEY and CDR2 as SMNVEV (reference sequence). The CDR3 spells CASIPGLAGGRSYEQYF. CDR3 bases: TGTGCCAGCATCCCGGGACTAGCGGGAGGGCGGTCCTACGAGCAGTACTTC.

The rearrangement uses TRBV6-5 and TRBJ2-7; D perhaps matches TRBD1 (7 bases). V was clipped by 6 bases and J by 3 bases, with 18 bases between them. CDR3 length: 15 amino acids. Germline-derived CDR1 and CDR2 are MNHEY and SVGAGI. The CDR3 sequence: CASRRDSQSFYEQYV. DNA for the CDR3: TGTGCCAGCAGGCGGGACAGCCAATCGTTCTACGAGCAGTACGTC.

Only one count was recorded for this clone. V is TRBV7-8 and J is TRBJ2-7; TRBD1 agrees at 9 bases. CDR3 size: 17 residues. Germline CDR1 reads SGHVS; CDR2 reads FQNEAQ. V shed 0 bases, J shed 4 bases, and the junction held 10 bases outside the gene matches. The CDR3 loop is CASSLAGQGPVWYEQYV. CDR3 sequence (DNA): TGTGCCAGCAGCTTAGCCGGACAGGGGCCCGTTTGGTACGAGCAGTACGTC.

V gene TRBV7-6 combines with J gene TRBJ2-7; 9 nucleotides agree with TRBD1. The CDR3 is 13 amino acids. The junction had 6 bases not matched to a gene; V was cut back by 6 bases and J by 6 bases. Germline CDR1 is SGHVS and CDR2 is FNYEAQ. CDR3 region: CASSRGTGSEQYF. CDR3 bases: TGTGCCAGCAGTAGGGGGACAGGGAGCGAGCAGTACTTC.

This clone was counted once. The gene calls are TRBV28 and TRBJ2-1; 11 bases align to TRBD1. The CDR3 is 15 amino acids. V was pared by 3 bases and J by 6 bases, with 4 bases of the junction left unmatched. In germline, CDR1 is MDHEN, CDR2 SYDVKM. CDR3: CASSFSDRGRNEQFF. The CDR3 DNA follows: TGTGCCAGCAGTTTTTCGGACAGGGGGCGCAATGAGCAGTTCTTC.

The rearrangement uses TRBV27 and TRBJ2-2, with 11 positions matching TRBD2. Germline V lookup: CDR1 MNHEY, CDR2 SMNVEV (reference sequence). V was pared by 6 bases and J by 5 bases, with 5 bases of the junction left unmatched. The CDR3 sequence is 15 residues long. The CDR3 nucleotides are TGTGCCAGCAGATTAGCGGGAGGGGGAACCGGGGAGCTGTTTTTT. Protein sequence: CASRLAGGGTGELFF.

The chain employs TRBV9 and TRBJ2-7; 7 nucleotides match TRBD2. CDR3 length equals 13 residues. V lost 3 bases, J lost 2 bases, and 2 bases stayed unmatched. Germline CDR1 and CDR2: SGDLS and YYNGEE. The CDR3 DNA reads as TGTGCCAGCAGCGGAACTAGCGCCTACGAGCAGTACTTC. This translates into CASSGTSAYEQYF.

J is TRBJ1-5 and V is TRBV7-9, with 7 bases identical to TRBD1. V shed 1 base, J shed 4 bases, and the junction held 4 bases outside the gene matches. The V gene's germline CDR1 is SEHNR and CDR2 FQNEAQ (reference sequence). The CDR3 sequence is 15 residues long. The CDR3 DNA is TGTGCCAGCAGCTTAGACCGGGGACAGAATCAGCCCCAGCATTTT. It is translated as CASSLDRGQNQPQHF.

The CDR3 nucleotides read TGTGCCAGCAGTTATCCAGTGACAGGGTCGAACACTGAAGCTTTCTTT. This sequence encodes CASSYPVTGSNTEAFF. J is TRBJ1-1 and V is TRBV6-5, with 7 bases fitting TRBD1. V was pared by 3 bases and J by 1 base, with 8 bases of the junction left unmatched. Germline V gene data show CDR1 as MNHEY and CDR2 as SVGAGI. This CDR3 has 16 amino acids.

The V and J genes are TRBV4-2 and TRBJ2-5, with TRBD2 matching over 8 bases. The germline CDR1 and CDR2 sequences are LGHNA and YNFKEQ. J was trimmed by 2 bases and V by 1 base; bases with no gene match: 9. CDR3 length equals 17 residues. CDR3 protein: CASSQARVIAGQETQYF. The CDR3 nucleotides are TGTGCCAGCAGCCAAGCCAGGGTAATAGCGGGACAAGAGACCCAGTACTTC.

The rearrangement uses TRBV28 and TRBJ2-7; maybe TRBD2 (5 bases). This CDR3 is built from 13 residues. CDR1 and CDR2 from the germline V gene are MDHEN and SYDVKM. V was clipped by 5 bases and J by 7 bases, with 15 bases between them. CDR3 bases: TGTGCCAGCAGTCCGAGGGCCCCGAGGGAGCAGTACTTC. Translating it yields CASSPRAPREQYF.

This rearrangement joins TRBV20-1 to TRBJ1-2; possibly TRBD1 for D (5 bases). The germline V gene has CDR1 DFQATT and CDR2 SNEGSKA (reference sequence). Trimming shortened V by 6 bases and J by 6 bases, and 8 bases separated the two germline ends. The CDR3 extends over 10 amino acids. As DNA, the CDR3 is TGCAGTGCCAGGGAGGATGGCTACACCTTC. Its protein product is CSAREDGYTF.

This rearrangement joins TRBV28 to TRBJ2-5; 13 bases line up with TRBD2. Germline V gene sequence: CDR1 MDHEN, CDR2 SYDVKM. The length of the CDR3 is 16 residues. Trimming cost V 5 bases and J 5 bases; bases outside gene matches: 8. The CDR3 DNA reads as TGTGCCAGCAGTCTAAGGACTAGCGGGAGTGGTGAGACCCAGTACTTC. Protein product: CASSLRTSGSGETQYF.

V is TRBV6-1 and J is TRBJ2-7; 10 bases match TRBD2. Germline loops: CDR1 MNHNS, CDR2 SASEGT. V shed 5 bases and J 2 bases; nucleotides not matched to a gene: 6. The CDR3 has 15 amino acids. This chain's CDR3 is CASSTWTSGPYEQYF. CDR3 coding DNA: TGTGCCAGCAGTACATGGACTAGCGGTCCCTACGAGCAGTACTTC.

V usage is TRBV4-3 and J usage is TRBJ2-2, with a tentative D call TRBD1 (6 bases). Germline V gives CDR1 LGHNA, CDR2 YSLEER. This CDR3 is built from 16 residues. The V end was cut by 0 bases, the J end by 6 bases, with 14 bases between. CDR3 nucleotides: TGCGCCAGCAGCCAAGACACAGGGCATGGGTCCGGGGAGCTGTTTTTT. This codes for CASSQDTGHGSGELFF.

This chain joins TRBV5-4 and TRBJ2-5, with TRBD1 identical over 9 bases. CDR3 length: 16 amino acids. Trimming cost V 0 bases and J 2 bases; bases outside gene matches: 5. Germline CDR1 and CDR2: SGHNT and YYREEE (reference sequence). The CDR3 nucleotides are TGTGCCAGCAGCTTGGCCGGGACAGGGAGGCAAGAGACCCAGTACTTC. This sequence encodes CASSLAGTGRQETQYF.

The V gene is TRBV11-2, the J gene TRBJ1-1, with no clear D. Trimming pared 3 bases from V and 1 base from J, leaving 9 bases between. Per the germline V gene, CDR1 is SGHAT and CDR2 is FQNNGV. This CDR3 is 14 amino acids long. For the CDR3, the DNA is TGTGCCAGCAGCTTGCGGGTCGCGAACACTGAAGCTTTCTTT. This codes for CASSLRVANTEAFF.

The chain carries TRBV29-1 and TRBJ2-5; 8 nucleotides align to TRBD2. The CDR3 loop spans 14 amino acids. V trimming: 0 bases; J trimming: 4 bases; junction bases outside the gene matches: 4. Germline V gene sequence: CDR1 SQVTM, CDR2 ANQGSEA. The CDR3 nucleotides read TGCAGCGTTGAAGAGGCCGCGGGGGGAGAGACCCAGTACTTC. Translation gives CSVEEAAGGETQYF. The full variable domain, rest sourced from reference TRBV29-1 and TRBJ2-5, is SAVISQKPSRDICQRGTSLTIQCQVDSQVTMMFWYRQQPGQSLTLIATANQGSEATYESGFVIDKFPISRPNLTFSTLTVSNMSPEDSSIYLCSVEEAAGGETQYFGPGTRLLVL.

The J gene is TRBJ2-7, the V gene TRBV25-1; 9 bases align to TRBD1. From germline, CDR1 is MGHDK and CDR2 SYGVNS. The V segment lost 4 bases and the J segment 6 bases; nucleotides outside the gene matches: 10. The CDR3 is made up of 15 amino acids. Written as DNA, the CDR3 is TGTGCCAGCAGTGTAAGGGACAGGGCGTTCTCCGAGCAGTACTTC. This translates into CASSVRDRAFSEQYF.

The chain links TRBV6-5 to TRBJ1-2; 7 bases are a match to TRBD1. The CDR3 extends over 16 amino acids. The V gene end was trimmed by 2 bases and the J gene end by 4 bases; junction bases not matched to a gene: 10. Per the germline V gene, CDR1 is MNHEY and CDR2 is SVGAGI. The CDR3 protein is CASSYPTLGGFYGYTF. CDR3 DNA: TGTGCCAGCAGTTACCCGACTCTAGGGGGCTTCTATGGCTACACCTTC.